This TCR beta chain was recovered during a study of relationships among human T cell subsets. Semiquantitative ARM-PCR amplified T cell receptor alpha and beta CDR3 regions from mRNA. Exponential amplification used communal superprimers after tagged nested gene-specific primers in ARM-PCR. TCRdb redid the calling of the multiplex PCR reads with MiXCR, one entry per CDR3 protein. The profile covers some 7,000 distinct CDR3 sequences, with approximately 70% appearing a single time and 40% to 65% taken by the ten largest. Anti-CD45RA microbeads isolated naive and transitional T cells from pooled CD4+ and CD8+ cells. Magnetic beads coated with subset-specific antibodies isolated the T cell subsets. This clonotype occurred once. This TCR derives from a man aged 40-55 years in good health. Material: naive and transitional (CD45RA+) T cells sorted from blood.

CDR3 in DNA: TGTGCCAGCAGCTTGACTAGCGGATTCACAGATACGCAGTATTTT. It is translated as CASSLTSGFTDTQYF. The V gene is TRBV11-2, the J gene TRBJ2-3, with 9 positions matching TRBD2. The CDR3 sequence is 15 residues long. Germline V gene sequence: CDR1 SGHAT, CDR2 FQNNGV. V shed 3 bases and J 2 bases; nucleotides not matched to a gene: 3.